This TCR beta chain originates from a study of control samples from healthy donors and cancer patients. Profiled with immunoSEQ multiplex PCR; TCRdb holds only in-frame clones, not every one. The sample records 60,000 to 70,000 clones, approximately 85% being singletons. The CDR3 is 15 residues long. CDR1 is SGDLS and CDR2 is YYNGEE in the germline V gene. V trimming: 0 bases; J trimming: 1 base; junction bases outside the gene matches: 1. The chain is built from TRBV9 and TRBJ2-3, with 8 nucleotides matching TRBD2. The source material was blood. This TCR was recovered from a man aged 40-50 years in good health. The chain's CDR3 is CASSVAGGRTDTQYF. The CDR3 bases are TGTGCCAGCAGCGTAGCGGGGGGGCGCACAGATACGCAGTATTTT.